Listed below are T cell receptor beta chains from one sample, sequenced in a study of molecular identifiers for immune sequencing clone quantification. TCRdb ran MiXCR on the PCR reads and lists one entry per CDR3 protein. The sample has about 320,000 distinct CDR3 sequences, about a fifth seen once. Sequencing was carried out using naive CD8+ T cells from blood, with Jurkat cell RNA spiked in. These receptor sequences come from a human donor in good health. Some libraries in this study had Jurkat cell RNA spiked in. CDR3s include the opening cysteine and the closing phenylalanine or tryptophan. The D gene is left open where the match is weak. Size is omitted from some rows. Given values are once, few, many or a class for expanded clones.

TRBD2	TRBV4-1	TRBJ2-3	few	TGCGCCAGCAGCCGGGGATGGGGGGGGGGCACAGATACGCAGTATTTT	CASSRGWGGGTDTQYF
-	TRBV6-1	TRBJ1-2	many	TGTGCCAGCAGTGCAAATGGCTACACCTTC	CASSANGYTF
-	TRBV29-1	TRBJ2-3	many	TGCAGCACTACCACAGATACGCAGTATTTT	CSTTTDTQYF
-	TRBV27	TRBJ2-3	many	TGTGCCAGCAAAGGGCGCGTGGGTAGCACAGATACGCAGTATTTT	CASKGRVGSTDTQYF
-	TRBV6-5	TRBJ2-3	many	TGTGCCAGCAGTTCCCGAGGAGATACGCAGTATTTT	CASSSRGDTQYF
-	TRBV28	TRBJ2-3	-	TGTGCCAGCAGCAAACTCGGACAGAATGGATCTGAGAACACAGATACGCAGTATTTT	CASSKLGQNGSENTDTQYF
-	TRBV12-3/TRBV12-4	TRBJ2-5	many	TGTGCCAGCAGCCCCGCCGGGAGTGTCGGGGAGACCCAGTACTTC	CASSPAGSVGETQYF
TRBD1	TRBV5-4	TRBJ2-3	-	TGTGCCAGCAGCGTGACCGGGACAGGGGGCTCAGATACGCAGTATTTT	CASSVTGTGGSDTQYF
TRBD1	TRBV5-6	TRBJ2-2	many	TGTGCCAGCAGCCCACGGACAGGGGTCACCGGGGAGCTGTTTTTT	CASSPRTGVTGELFF
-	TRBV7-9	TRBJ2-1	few	TGTGCCAGCAGCTTAATCGTTGTTGGGCAGTTCTTC	CASSLIVVGQFF
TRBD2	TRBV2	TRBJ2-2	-	TGTGCCAGCAGTTATGATAGCGGGAGAATAGGGGAGCTGTTTTTT	CASSYDSGRIGELFF
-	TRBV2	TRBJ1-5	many	TGTGCCAGCAGTGAAGCTGGGGACTATCAGCCCCAGCATTTT	CASSEAGDYQPQHF
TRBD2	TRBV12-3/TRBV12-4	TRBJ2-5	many	TGTGCCAGCAGTCAACCACCGGGACTAGCGGAACAACAAGAGACCCAGTACTTC	CASSQPPGLAEQQETQYF
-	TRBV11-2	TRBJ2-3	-	TGTGCCAGCAGCGATCCCAAGTGGGGTGGCCTCACAGATACGCAGTATTTT	CASSDPKWGGLTDTQYF
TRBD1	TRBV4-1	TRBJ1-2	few	TGCGCCAGCAGCCAAGATCCGGGACAGGGCTATGGCTACACCTTC	CASSQDPGQGYGYTF
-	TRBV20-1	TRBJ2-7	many	TGCAGTGCTTACTACACAGGGATAGACTACGAGCAGTACTTC	CSAYYTGIDYEQYF
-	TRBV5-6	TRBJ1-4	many	TGTGCCAGCAGCACAGCCGGGGAGAGGATGGAAAAACTGTTTTTT	CASSTAGERMEKLFF
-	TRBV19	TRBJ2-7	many	TGTGCCAGTAGTATAGGTAGCGGATCCTACGAGCAGTACTTC	CASSIGSGSYEQYF
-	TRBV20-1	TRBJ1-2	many	TGCAGTGCTAGAGATCCACAGAGAAACTATGGCTACACCTTC	CSARDPQRNYGYTF
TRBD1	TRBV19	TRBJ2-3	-	TGTGCCGGTAGTATGACAGGGGTGCCAGATACGCAGTATTTT	CAGSMTGVPDTQYF
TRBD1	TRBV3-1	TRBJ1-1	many	TGTGCCAGCAGCCCATACGACAGGGGCACTGAAGCTTTCTTT	CASSPYDRGTEAFF
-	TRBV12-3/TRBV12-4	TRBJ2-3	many	TGTGCCAGCAGGGTATTCAGCACAGATACGCAGTATTTT	CASRVFSTDTQYF
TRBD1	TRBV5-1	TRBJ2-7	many	TGCGCCAGCAGCTGGACAGGGGACTTCTCCTACGAGCAGTACTTC	CASSWTGDFSYEQYF
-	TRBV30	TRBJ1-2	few	TGTGCCTGGAGTGTAGCGTGGAAAAACTATGGCTACACCTTC	CAWSVAWKNYGYTF